These T cell receptor beta chains were read from a single sample in a study of blood T cells in healthy people across ages. MiXCR was run by TCRdb on the 5' RACE reads, yielding one entry per CDR3 protein. Of 1.5 million to 2 million distinct CDR3 sequences in the sample, roughly two fifths are singletons; the top ten hold approximately 22%. Sequenced sample: blood. The receptors originated from a human donor in good health. CDR3s include the opening cysteine and the closing phenylalanine or tryptophan. D genes are given only for firm matches. Size values are once, few and many counts, or a class for expanded clones, and some rows have none.

J gene | V gene | D gene | clone size | CDR3 DNA | CDR3 protein
TRBJ2-5 | TRBV9 | TRBD2 | few | TGTGCCAGCAGCGCGGGACTAGCGGGGGGGATGAGTGAGACCCAGTACTTC | CASSAGLAGGMSETQYF
TRBJ1-5 | TRBV20-1 | - | few | TGCAGTGCTAGACCCCGCCAGCCCTATAGCAATCAGCCCCAGCATTTT | CSARPRQPYSNQPQHF
TRBJ2-1 | TRBV9 | - | - | TGTGCCAGCAGCAGAGGGGCCTCGATCTACAATGAGCAGTTCTTC | CASSRGASIYNEQFF
TRBJ2-1 | TRBV7-9 | TRBD2 | many | TGTGCCAGCAGCAACCCCGGGCTAGCGGGGGGGCGAAGGGCGGACAATGAGCAGTTCTTC | CASSNPGLAGGRRADNEQFF
TRBJ1-4 | TRBV7-2 | - | - | TGTGCCAGCAGCTTAGCTTCTGGGGTTTATAATGAAAAACTGTTTTTT | CASSLASGVYNEKLFF
TRBJ2-1 | TRBV6-6 | - | few | TGTGCCAGCAGCCCAAACGTGGTTGATGAGCAGTTCTTC | CASSPNVVDEQFF
TRBJ2-3 | TRBV6-4 | - | - | TGTGCCAGCAGTGACGGGACTCAGAATCCAGATACGCAGTATTTT | CASSDGTQNPDTQYF
TRBJ2-3 | TRBV5-1 | - | - | TGCGCCAGCAGCTATATACTACCGGGGAGCACAGATACGCAGTATTTT | CASSYILPGSTDTQYF
TRBJ1-1 | TRBV5-1 | TRBD1 | few | TGCGCCAGCAGTTCCGGGACAGGATCAATGAACACTGAAGCTTTCTTT | CASSSGTGSMNTEAFF
TRBJ2-1 | TRBV20-1 | TRBD2 | - | TGCAGTGCCACGGGCGGGGGGTCCAATGAGCAGTTCTTC | CSATGGGSNEQFF
TRBJ2-1 | TRBV3-1 | TRBD2 | few | TGTGCCAGCAGCCCTCGGGAGCTAGCGGGGGGGTACTACAATGAGCAGTTCTTC | CASSPRELAGGYYNEQFF
TRBJ1-1 | TRBV15 | - | few | TGTGCCACCAGCGGCATGAGTGGCACTGAAGCTTTCTTT | CATSGMSGTEAFF
TRBJ1-4 | TRBV5-5 | TRBD1 | few | TGTGCCAGCAGCTTACGACAGGGAACTAATGAAAAACTGTTTTTT | CASSLRQGTNEKLFF
TRBJ2-4 | TRBV3-1 | - | - | TGTGCCAGCAGCCCTGAGGGACACGAGGCCAAAAACATTCAGTACTTC | CASSPEGHEAKNIQYF
TRBJ1-5 | TRBV7-2 | - | many | TGTGCCAGCAGCTTAGAAGTAGATCAGCCCCAGCATTTT | CASSLEVDQPQHF
TRBJ2-1 | TRBV12-3/TRBV12-4 | - | - | TGTGCCAGCAGTTTAGCGTCATACACGACGATGCGGGCCTCAAGGGGGAATGAGCAGTTCTTC | CASSLASYTTMRASRGNEQFF
TRBJ2-1 | TRBV20-1 | TRBD2 | - | TGCAGTGCAGGAGCGGGGGACTCCTACAATGAGCAGTTCTTC | CSAGAGDSYNEQFF
TRBJ2-1 | TRBV6-5 | - | - | TGTGCCAGCAGTTGGGGGTCGAATGAGCAGTTCTTC | CASSWGSNEQFF
TRBJ1-5 | TRBV6-6 | - | - | TGTGCCAGCGGGTACAGGGTTGATCAGCCCCAGCATTTT | CASGYRVDQPQHF
TRBJ1-1 | TRBV7-9 | - | - | TGTGCCAGCAGCTTATGGGCTACTGAAGCTTTCTTT | CASSLWATEAFF
TRBJ2-1 | TRBV7-9 | TRBD2 | few | TGTGCCAGCAGCTTAGGCGGGGGGCCTCAGTTCTTC | CASSLGGGPQFF
TRBJ2-7 | TRBV12-3/TRBV12-4 | TRBD1 | - | TGTGCCAGCAGTTCCTATGGGACAGGGGGGACCTACGAGCAGTACTTC | CASSSYGTGGTYEQYF
TRBJ1-2 | TRBV5-1 | TRBD1 | few | TGCGCCAGCAGCTTGGGGACAGGGGAGATAAGGGGCTACACCTTC | CASSLGTGEIRGYTF
TRBJ1-1 | TRBV29-1 | - | - | TGCAGCGTTGAACCCTTGACGGGGCAGCCTGAAGCTTTCTTT | CSVEPLTGQPEAFF
TRBJ2-3 | TRBV20-1 | TRBD1 | - | TGCAGTGCTTATGACAGGGGAGCGGCAGATACGCAGTATTTT | CSAYDRGAADTQYF
TRBJ1-2 | TRBV7-9 | - | - | TGTGCCAGCAGCTTTCCGGGGGTGGAGAACTATGGCTACACCTTC | CASSFPGVENYGYTF
TRBJ2-5 | TRBV6-6 | - | - | TGTGCCAGCATAGGGGGGCAAGAGACCCAGTACTTC | CASIGGQETQYF
TRBJ1-6 | TRBV3-1 | - | few | TGTGCCAGCAGCCAAGATTTTTCACCCCTCCACTTT | CASSQDFSPLHF
TRBJ2-3 | TRBV9 | TRBD1 | few | TGTGCCAGCAGCGTAGCCGGACAGGGAACAGATACGCAGTATTTT | CASSVAGQGTDTQYF
TRBJ1-2 | TRBV20-1 | - | many | TGCAGTGCTAGAGATCTAGGGCAGGGGCCGCGGGATGGCTACACCTTC | CSARDLGQGPRDGYTF
TRBJ2-5 | TRBV20-1 | TRBD1 | few | TGCAGTGCCGGGACAGCCCAAGAGACCCAGTACTTC | CSAGTAQETQYF
TRBJ2-3 | TRBV9 | - | - | TGTGCCAGCAGCGTTTTCGGGGGCACAGATACGCAGTATTTT | CASSVFGGTDTQYF
TRBJ2-3 | TRBV5-6 | - | - | TGTGCCAGCAGGAGTTGGGGTGGTGCAGATACGCAGTATTTT | CASRSWGGADTQYF